The 18 T cell receptor beta chains presented below share a single source sample, sequenced in a study of technical replicates of blood from a handful of donors. Measured with immunoSEQ multiplex PCR; TCRdb has only the in-frame clones, and not every one. The sample records approximately 81,000 clones, almost 96% being singletons. The source material was T cells isolated from PBMCs. The receptors were gathered from a human donor in good health.

The chain combines TRBV7-9 with TRBJ1-2; 7 nucleotides agree with TRBD1. Germline values: CDR1 SEHNR, CDR2 FQNEAQ (reference sequence). V shed 6 bases and J 7 bases; nucleotides not matched to a gene: 5. The CDR3 consists of 12 residues. DNA for the CDR3: TGTGCCAGCAGGACAGGGTGGACTGGCTACACCTTC. It is translated as CASRTGWTGYTF.

J is TRBJ2-3 and V is TRBV27; D possibly corresponds to TRBD2 (5 bases). The V gene lost 4 bases and the J gene lost 2 bases, with 16 bases spanning the gap. Germline V gives CDR1 MNHEY, CDR2 SMNVEV (reference sequence). The CDR3 runs 16 residues. DNA for the CDR3: TGTGCCAGCAGTTCCGGGGTATCTATATCCACAGATACGCAGTATTTT. Translating gives CASSSGVSISTDTQYF.

This clone was seen once. The genes are TRBV7-2 and TRBJ1-2; no definite D call. Germline V gene lookup returns CDR1 SGHTA and CDR2 FQGNSA. This CDR3 contains 14 residues. V lost 0 bases, J lost 7 bases, and 12 bases lay in between. In DNA, the CDR3 is TGTGCCAGCAGCTTAGCGCTGGCTAGGAGTGGCTACACCTTC. It yields the protein CASSLALARSGYTF.

The chain is built from TRBV28 and TRBJ1-1; TRBD1 might be the D (5 bases). This CDR3 contains 14 residues. Germline CDR1 MDHEN, CDR2 SYDVKM. Trimming removed 2 bases from V and 6 bases from J, with 13 bases in between. Here the CDR3 reads CASSLVRGGAEAFF. CDR3 bases: TGTGCCAGCAGTTTAGTAAGGGGAGGAGCTGAAGCTTTCTTT.

This clone has only one observation. The chain combines TRBV4-1 with TRBJ2-5; 11 nucleotides agree with TRBD2. The CDR3 covers 16 residues. V trimming: 0 bases; J trimming: 4 bases; junction bases outside the gene matches: 4. CDR1 is MGHRA, CDR2 YSYEKL, per germline. The CDR3 region is CASSQDGLAGGETQYF. The CDR3 nucleotides read TGCGCCAGCAGCCAAGACGGGCTAGCGGGAGGAGAGACCCAGTACTTC.

This clone is a singleton in its sample. This sequence joins TRBV11-3 and TRBJ2-1; no clear D. The CDR3 totals 13 residues. The V end was cut by 2 bases, the J end by 9 bases, with 11 bases between. CDR1 SGHNT and CDR2 YENEEA come from the germline V gene. CDR3 DNA: TGTGCCAGCAGCTTAATTCCCCTTCGTGAGCAGTTCTTC. The encoded protein is CASSLIPLREQFF. The full variable domain, in which reference TRBV11-3 and TRBJ2-1 provide the parts outside the CDR3, is EAGVVQSPRYKIIEKKQPVAFWCNPISGHNTLYWYLQNLGQGPELLIRYENEEAVDDSQLPKDRFSAERLKGVDSTLKIQPAELGDSAVYLCASSLIPLREQFFGPGTRLTVL.

This chain uses TRBV4-3 with TRBJ2-1; 12 nucleotides line up with TRBD2. The CDR3 spans 15 residues. The junction had 5 bases not matched to a gene; V was cut back by 4 bases and J by 7 bases. The V gene's germline CDR1 is LGHNA and CDR2 YSLEER. CDR3 region: CASSRLLAGGNEQFF. CDR3 bases: TGCGCCAGCAGCCGCCTACTAGCGGGAGGTAATGAGCAGTTCTTC.

CDR3 amino acids: CASSLVEGEQFF. The CDR3, as DNA: TGTGCCAGCAGCTTAGTCGAGGGTGAGCAGTTCTTC. The chain links TRBV7-9 to TRBJ2-1; possible D gene TRBD2, 5 bases. Trimming took off 1 base at V and 9 bases at J, with 7 bases between the two ends. CDR3 size: 12 residues. Germline loops: CDR1 SEHNR, CDR2 FQNEAQ (reference sequence). Full variable domain (missing parts from reference TRBV7-9 and TRBJ2-1): DTGVSQNPRHKITKRGQNVTFRCDPISEHNRLYWYRQTLGQGPEFLTYFQNEAQLEKSRLLSDRFSAERPKGSFSTLEIQRTEQGDSAMYLCASSLVEGEQFFGPGTRLTVL.

This clone was seen more than once but under ten times. This chain joins TRBV11-2 and TRBJ2-7, with a tentative D call TRBD2 (5 bases). CDR1 and CDR2 from the germline V gene are SGHAT and FQNNGV. The CDR3 spans 14 residues. V lost 5 bases and J lost 2, with 13 bases in between. The chain's CDR3 is CASSIGSGTYEQYF. The CDR3, as DNA: TGTGCCAGCAGCATTGGGTCGGGGACCTACGAGCAGTACTTC.

This clone occurred once. The chain carries TRBV5-1 and TRBJ2-7; 8 bases align to TRBD1. V lost 5 bases, J lost 3 bases, and 4 bases stayed unmatched. The CDR3 is 13 amino acids. The V gene's germline CDR1 is SGHRS and CDR2 YFSETQ. The CDR3 region has the DNA TGCGCCAGCAGTTTTGACAGGGGCTACGAGCAGTACTTC. Protein sequence: CASSFDRGYEQYF.

This sequence joins TRBV6-1 and TRBJ2-7; D possibly corresponds to TRBD2 (6 bases). The CDR3 contains 13 residues. The V gene lost 6 bases and the J gene lost 4 bases, with 13 bases spanning the gap. Germline V gene sequence: CDR1 MNHNS, CDR2 SASEGT. Written as DNA, the CDR3 is TGTGCCAGCAGCTCGGGACTCGATTACGAGCAGTACTTC. Residues: CASSSGLDYEQYF.

The chain carries TRBV5-1 and TRBJ2-7; 8 nucleotides line up with TRBD1. Losses at the gene ends were 7 bases for V and 3 bases for J; bases not matched to a gene: 9. There are 14 residues in the CDR3. From germline, CDR1 is SGHRS and CDR2 YFSETQ. The CDR3 here is CASGPSGTGYEQYF. The DNA for the CDR3 is TGCGCCAGCGGACCCTCCGGGACAGGCTACGAGCAGTACTTC. The complete variable domain, with remaining parts taken from reference TRBV5-1 and TRBJ2-7, reads KAGVTQTPRYLIKTRGQQVTLSCSPISGHRSVSWYQQTPGQGLQFLFEYFSETQRNKGNFPGRFSGRQFSNSRSEMNVSTLELGDSALYLCASGPSGTGYEQYFGPGTRLTVT.

The V and J genes are TRBV4-1 and TRBJ2-7; 14 bases fit TRBD2. V trimming: 2 bases; J trimming: 2 bases; junction bases outside the gene matches: 14. CDR3 length: 20 residues. Germline V gives CDR1 MGHRA, CDR2 YSYEKL. Written as DNA, the CDR3 is TGCGCCAGCAGCCAACTACATGGGACTAGCGGGAGCGCAAGCCCCTACGAGCAGTACTTC. Translated, it gives CASSQLHGTSGSASPYEQYF.

The chain combines TRBV19 with TRBJ1-1; D remains ambiguous. V lost 7 bases to trimming and J lost 0 bases, with 18 bases between them. The length of the CDR3 is 16 residues. The germline V gene has CDR1 LNHDA and CDR2 SQIVND (reference sequence). The CDR3 DNA reads as TGTGCCAGTACCCCGGGGAGGATTCACATGAACACTGAAGCTTTCTTT. Its translation is CASTPGRIHMNTEAFF. The full variable domain, rest sourced from reference TRBV19 and TRBJ1-1, is DGGITQSPKYLFRKEGQNVTLSCEQNLNHDAMYWYRQDPGQGLRLIYYSQIVNDFQKGDIAEGYSVSREKKESFPLTVTSAQKNPTAFYLCASTPGRIHMNTEAFFGQGTRLTVV.

J is TRBJ1-2 and V is TRBV6-5; D perhaps matches TRBD1 (6 bases). From germline, CDR1 is MNHEY and CDR2 SVGAGI. The CDR3 is made up of 13 amino acids. V lost 7 bases to trimming and J lost 8 bases, with 17 bases between them. For the CDR3, the DNA is TGTGCCAGCACCAACAGGGAGCTGTGGGGCTACACCTTC. Protein product: CASTNRELWGYTF.

This clone was counted once. The chain combines TRBV7-6 with TRBJ2-7, with 8 bases that match TRBD1. There are 15 residues in the CDR3. Germline lookup yields CDR1 SGHVS and CDR2 FNYEAQ. V trimming: 5 bases; J trimming: 6 bases; junction bases outside the gene matches: 12. CDR3 sequence (DNA): TGTGCCAGCAGCAACAAACAGGGGGTAATATCCGAGCAGTACTTC. Its translation: CASSNKQGVISEQYF.

The chain combines TRBV5-1 with TRBJ2-7; possible D gene TRBD1, 6 bases. V lost 3 bases, J lost 4 bases, and 26 bases lay in between. Germline CDR1 and CDR2: SGHRS and YFSETQ. This CDR3 has 18 residues. The CDR3 sequence is CASSWRDLQGGPVYEQYF. In nucleotides, the CDR3 is TGCGCCAGCAGCTGGCGTGACCTACAGGGCGGTCCAGTTTACGAGCAGTACTTC.

This clone was observed a single time. This sequence joins TRBV19 and TRBJ2-2, with TRBD2 matching 12 bases. With 3 bases clipped from V and 4 bases from J, the junction kept 12 bases outside the gene matches. CDR1 LNHDA and CDR2 SQIVND come from the germline V gene (reference sequence). The CDR3 is 19 amino acids. DNA of the CDR3: TGTGCCAGTAGTATCTCTCTAGCGGGAGGGACAAAAACCACCGGGGAGCTGTTTTTT. This encodes CASSISLAGGTKTTGELFF.